This T cell receptor (beta chain) emerged from a study of cytomegalovirus exposure and HLA in healthy donors. Study observations and caveats: According to an earlier analysis, most TCR beta V segments yielded productive rearrangements about 87% or about 30% of the time. TCR beta chain V- and J-gene trimming was linked, in a later analysis, to a missense variant in DCLRE1C.

Germline CDR1 MNHEY, CDR2 SMNVEV (reference sequence). There are 15 residues in the CDR3. V was pared by 5 bases and J by 3 bases, with 15 bases between. PCR used 60 Vbeta primers and 13 Jbeta primers. Sequencing was performed with immunoSEQ multiplex PCR; in TCRdb, only in-frame clones are kept and a portion is missing. The table shows some 130,000 clones, with roughly 75% occurring only once. As to this clone: Antigen: not known. The identical CDR3 is also encoded by other nucleotide sequences in the sample.

Those who donated were healthy bone marrow donors. Despite likely unrecorded immune exposures, the donors were nominally healthy at the time of sampling. The source material was PBMCs. The chain carries TRBV27 and TRBJ2-3; a possible D gene is TRBD2 (6 bases). This clonotype was obtained from a man aged 25-45 years in good health. CDR3 bases: TGTGCCAGCAGTCCCCAGCTGACTAGTACAGATACGCAGTATTTT. This gives the protein CASSPQLTSTDTQYF.